This T cell receptor beta chain was observed in a study of blood T cell repertoires in COVID-19. Profiled with immunoSEQ multiplex PCR; TCRdb holds only in-frame clones, not every one. The data contain around 100,000 clones, around 81% of them seen just once; the ten biggest clones take up roughly 6.2%. Trimming took 7 bases from V and 7 from J; bases not matched to a gene: 8. CDR1 and CDR2 (germline): SNHLY, FYNNEI. The CDR3 has 14 amino acids. This chain joins TRBV2 and TRBJ2-3, with TRBD2 matching over 10 bases. The sequence was obtained from a man aged 60-69 years with acute or convalescent COVID-19. Sequenced sample: peripheral blood. The chain's CDR3 is CASNSGGAGNTQYF. DNA for the CDR3: TGTGCCAGCAACAGCGGGGGGGCCGGGAATACGCAGTATTTT.